This TCR beta chain is from a study of blood T cell repertoires in COVID-19. The data were produced by immunoSEQ multiplex PCR, yet TCRdb's version contains in-frame clones alone and is incomplete. The sample yields approximately 190,000 clones, roughly four fifths seen once. This CDR3 has 19 amino acids. Germline V CDR1 and CDR2: KGHDR, SFDVKD. Trimming at V came to 3 bases and at J to 4 bases, leaving 17 bases not matched to a gene. The receptor comes from a woman aged 40 to 50 with acute or convalescent COVID-19. Sample: peripheral blood. The gene calls are TRBV24-1 and TRBJ2-5, with 9 nucleotides matching TRBD1. CDR3 DNA sequence: TGTGCCACCAGTGATATACAGGGGGCCGGGCTCCAGAGGGCAGAGACCCAGTACTTC. Translating gives CATSDIQGAGLQRAETQYF.